This TCR beta chain was profiled in a study of T cell responses to AZD1222 COVID-19 vaccine (dated by TCRdb to 2020 to 2022). About the study as a whole: TCR sequencing covered over 230 trial participants: roughly 200 given two doses of AZD1222 and about 26 given two doses of MenACWY control vaccine. Trial participants were enrolled by age into 18-55, 56-69 and 70-plus year subgroups, with around 140, 26 and 57 TCR-sequenced participants respectively.

For this clone: Its antigen is currently not known.

This specimen's time point label, interpreted: baseline before first vaccination. Samples from vaccinated people were obtained from the UK trials COV001 and COV002, which included a single-blind randomized controlled phase 2/3 trial of AZD1222 (ChAdOx1 nCoV-19) in healthy adults. For TCRbeta chain sequencing, PBMC samples from trial participants were taken at day 0 and at day 28 after the second dose. The CDR3 regions of human TCRbeta chains were analyzed by immunosequencing. On the study's bioinformatics: Repertoire TCRs were checked for matches against a reference library of SARS-CoV-2-specific TCRs that had been generated using the MIRA antigen-specificity platform. Breadth was defined as the fraction of unique TCRs that were SARS-CoV-2-associated, and depth was defined as the fraction of total T cells that were SARS-CoV-2-associated. Each spike-specific TCR was assigned to its reactive spike region and to a CD4 or CD8 class using the MIRA data. Log10-transformed breadth and depth values were compared by one-way ANOVA with Sidak's multiple comparisons tests. In TCRdb, the immuneACCESS table is reduced to in-frame sequences with V and J assigned. These tables do not hold every clone; where another copy was compared, an unresolved V gene accounts for under half, and the others remain unexplained. That table is the source of V, J and clone size, and D and trimming were worked out from the DNA. This sample's records show about 140,000 clones. The ten largest clones represent 2.2% of the sample.

Trimming removed 10 bases from V and 5 bases from J, leaving 17 bases between the germline ends. Reading from cysteine to phenylalanine, the CDR3 counts 13 amino acids. Only the CDR3 part of the read is kept: 39 bases, read in frame from the first base. The germline V gene (reference sequence) gives CDR1 as LNHDA and CDR2 as SQIVND. The research as a whole found: Because no samples from the day 14 peak response were available, repertoires could be characterized only after the peak T cell response. Conclusions about previously exposed vaccinees were limited because only a handful of AZD1222 recipients were SARS-CoV-2 seropositive at baseline. Most participants were white British and females outnumbered males, and the authors suggested that clonal diversity may have been underestimated. Nearly half of unique spike-specific TCRs reportedly recognized epitopes outside regions mutated in the B.1.351 and B.1.1.7 variants. The whole spike protein was spanned by vaccine-associated CD4 TCRs, and dominant responses were seen in regions 160-218 and 743-854. In the small 56-69-year group, the increase in depth fell short of significance, most likely because of low power. A significant rise in spike-specific TCR breadth and depth was observed after two AZD1222 doses relative to day 0 and relative to MenACWY recipients.

Sequences were obtained from peripheral blood. This receptor was taken from an adult in good health. Rearrangement joined TRBV19 to TRBJ1-1, with the D segment identity uncertain. The DNA is TGTGCCACGGAAAGTGGGTACGGGACTGAAGCTTTCTTT. Its coded protein is CATESGYGTEAFF. Extended through the reference TRBV19 and TRBJ1-1 proteins, this CDR3 yields the full variable domain: DGGITQSPKYLFRKEGQNVTLSCEQNLNHDAMYWYRQDPGQGLRLIYYSQIVNDFQKGDIAEGYSVSREKKESFPLTVTSAQKNPTAFYLCATESGYGTEAFFGQGTRLTVV.